This T cell receptor (beta chain) is from a study of blood T cell repertoires in COVID-19. About the research overall: Italy, Spain and the United States were the sources of the convalescent and acute COVID-19 samples. The cDNA or gDNA used as material had been derived from T cells, B-cell-depleted T cells, or PBMCs.

The germline V gene has CDR1 SGHTA and CDR2 FQGTGA. V dropped 2 bases and J dropped 7 bases, with 12 bases sitting between them. The CDR3 has 14 residues. Authors' analysis steps: Reference gene primer amplification gave nucleated cell count estimates. Sequenced by immunoSEQ multiplex PCR; TCRdb stores in-frame clones only, minus some. The V and J calls and clone size come from that table; D and trimming were worked out from the DNA. Of about 260,000 clones listed, about 80% are singletons. Sequencing was done on a sample of peripheral blood. The genes are TRBV7-3 and TRBJ2-1, with TRBD2 as a possible D gene (6 bases). This TCR was sampled from a woman of 80 years or more with acute or convalescent COVID-19. The CDR3 loop reads CASSLSSGANEQFF. Written as DNA, the CDR3 is TGTGCCAGCAGCTTATCCTCGGGAGCGAATGAGCAGTTCTTC. The full variable domain, completed using reference TRBV7-3 and TRBJ2-1, is GAGVSQTPSNKVTEKGKYVELRCDPISGHTALYWYRQSLGQGPEFLIYFQGTGAADDSGLPNDRFFAVRPEGSVSTLKIQRTERGDSAVYLCASSLSSGANEQFFGPGTRLTVL.